This is a list of T cell receptor beta chains from one sample in a study of T cells in Graves' hyperthyroidism and ophthalmopathy. TCRdb called the multiplex PCR reads again in MiXCR, with one record for every CDR3 protein. This repertoire shows some 400,000 distinct CDR3 sequences, more than 11% found once; its top ten account for about 10%. The sequenced material came from blood. These receptors all come from an older woman with Graves' hyperthyroidism. The CDR3 runs from the conserved cysteine through the conserved F or W. D genes are given only for firm matches. Some rows have no size entry. The others give once, few or many, or a class for an expanded clone.

many | NA | TRBJ1-2 | TRBV20-1 | TGCAGTGCTAGAGATCTGAGAGGGGGTCGTGGCTACACCTTC | CSARDLRGGRGYTF
NA | NA | TRBJ2-7 | TRBV28 | TGTGCCAGCAGTTTACCTTCCAGGACTCCCTCCCGGGAGCAGTACTTC | CASSLPSRTPSREQYF
few | NA | TRBJ2-2 | TRBV27 | TGTGCCAGCAGTTTAATTGGGGTGAACACCGGGGAGCTGTTTTTT | CASSLIGVNTGELFF
NA | TRBD2 | TRBJ2-1 | TRBV20-1 | TGCAGTGCTATCGGGCGGGGGTTCAATGAGCAGTTCTTC | CSAIGRGFNEQFF
many | TRBD1 | TRBJ2-2 | TRBV7-2 | TGTGCCAGCAGCCGACAGGGGACGAGTACCGGGGAGCTGTTTTTT | CASSRQGTSTGELFF
many | NA | TRBJ2-7 | TRBV7-9 | TGTGCCAGCAGCCCGTCCTCCGGGGTCTCTCGAGGCGAGCAGTACTTC | CASSPSSGVSRGEQYF
NA | NA | TRBJ2-5 | TRBV28 | TGTGCCAGCAGCCTTGCAGGGGCGCGTTTTAGGGACCAAGAGACCCAGTACTTC | CASSLAGARFRDQETQYF
many | TRBD1 | TRBJ2-2 | TRBV20-1 | TGCAGTGCAAGGACAGGGGCCACCGGGGAGCTGTTTTTT | CSARTGATGELFF
NA | NA | TRBJ2-7 | TRBV9 | TGTGCCAGCAGCTCCCGCACAGCCGCTCTGGGCGAGCAGTACTTC | CASSSRTAALGEQYF
few | NA | TRBJ1-1 | TRBV6-5 | TGTGCCAGCAGTTACAATCAGGAGGGCACTGAAGCTTTCTTT | CASSYNQEGTEAFF
many | NA | TRBJ2-7 | TRBV30 | TGTGCCTGGAGAAAGACAGGTGCCTACGAGCAGTACTTC | CAWRKTGAYEQYF
many | TRBD2 | TRBJ2-1 | TRBV3-1 | TGTGCCAGCAGCCAAGATCGGGGACTAGCGGGAGACGATGAGCAGTTCTTC | CASSQDRGLAGDDEQFF
many | NA | TRBJ2-5 | TRBV3-1 | TGTGCCAGCAGCCAAGAAGGTCGACAAGAGACCCAGTACTTC | CASSQEGRQETQYF
NA | TRBD2 | TRBJ2-7 | TRBV28 | TGTGCCAGCAGTGGGAGGGTCGAGCAGTACTTC | CASSGRVEQYF
many | NA | TRBJ1-6 | TRBV7-9 | TGTGCCAGCAGCTCCCCTCGACAGGAACCTAACTATAATTCACCCCTCCACTTT | CASSSPRQEPNYNSPLHF
few | TRBD2 | TRBJ2-2 | TRBV20-1 | TGCAGTGCGCCTAGCGGATTCGGGGAGCTGTTTTTT | CSAPSGFGELFF
many | NA | TRBJ2-7 | TRBV12-3/TRBV12-4 | TGTGCCAGCAGTGCCCGGTGGGGGGCTCCCTACGAGCAGTACTTC | CASSARWGAPYEQYF
NA | TRBD2 | TRBJ2-1 | TRBV5-1 | TGCGCCAGCAGCTCCTCCTCTAGCGGGAGGGCCTTTCGGGGTGAGCAGTTCTTC | CASSSSSSGRAFRGEQFF
many | NA | TRBJ2-7 | TRBV28 | TGTGCCAGCAGTCACCGGGACACACACTACGAGCAGTACTTC | CASSHRDTHYEQYF
many | NA | TRBJ1-4 | TRBV15 | TGTGCCACCAGCTCACGCCTCGGGGGCAATAGGGAAAAACTGTTTTTT | CATSSRLGGNREKLFF
few | NA | TRBJ1-1 | TRBV19 | TGTGCCAGTAGTATAAACGGATTCGTGTCTGAAGCTTTCTTT | CASSINGFVSEAFF
NA | TRBD1 | TRBJ2-1 | TRBV2 | TGTGCCAGCAGGAGAGGGCAGGGGGCATTCTACTACAATGAGCAGTTCTTC | CASRRGQGAFYYNEQFF
few | NA | TRBJ2-6 | TRBV28 | TGTGCCAGCAGAGGACAGCCTGGGGCCAACGTCCTGACTTTC | CASRGQPGANVLTF
many | TRBD2 | TRBJ2-5 | TRBV7-3 | TGTGCCAGCAGCATGGGACTAGCAGAGGAGACCCAGTACTTC | CASSMGLAEETQYF
NA | TRBD1 | TRBJ2-7 | TRBV4-1 | TGCGCCAGCAGCCATCCGACAGGGGCCCACGAGCAGTACTTC | CASSHPTGAHEQYF
many | TRBD2 | TRBJ2-1 | TRBV2 | TGTGCCAGCAGCAAGGGACTAGCGGGGTACAATGAGCAGTTCTTC | CASSKGLAGYNEQFF
NA | NA | TRBJ1-1 | TRBV5-1 | TGCGCCAGCAGCTTGGCTCTGACGGGAGACACTGAAGCTTTCTTT | CASSLALTGDTEAFF
many | NA | TRBJ2-3 | TRBV2 | TGTGCCAGCTGGGTTGCGGCTAGCACAGATACGCAGTATTTT | CASWVAASTDTQYF
NA | NA | TRBJ1-2 | TRBV4-2 | TGTGCCAGCAGCCAAGAGGCCCGCTACTATGGCTACACCTTC | CASSQEARYYGYTF
many | NA | TRBJ2-5 | TRBV6-1 | TGTGCCAGCAGTTCACCACCCCGGACAGGCGGGGCAGAGACCCAGTACTTC | CASSSPPRTGGAETQYF
many | TRBD1 | TRBJ2-7 | TRBV27 | TGTGCCAGCAGTTTATCGGCAAACAGGGGAATCTCCTACGAGCAGTACTTC | CASSLSANRGISYEQYF
many | TRBD1 | TRBJ1-5 | TRBV12-3/TRBV12-4 | TGTGCCAGCAGACCCGGGACAGGTAGCAATCAGCCCCAGCATTTT | CASRPGTGSNQPQHF
many | NA | TRBJ1-2 | TRBV20-1 | TGCAGTGCTATAGACAGGAGGGGCTATGGCTACACCTTC | CSAIDRRGYGYTF
many | TRBD1 | TRBJ1-5 | TRBV6-1 | TGTGCCAGCGGATGGAACAGGGGAGGTCAGCCCCAGCATTTT | CASGWNRGGQPQHF
many | TRBD1 | TRBJ1-2 | TRBV3-1 | TGTGCCAGCAGCCTCGGACAGGACGGCTACACCTTC | CASSLGQDGYTF